This T cell receptor (beta chain) was recovered during a study of cytomegalovirus exposure and HLA in healthy donors. CDR3 length: 14 residues. The germline V gene encodes CDR1 SGHRS and CDR2 YFSETQ. V was trimmed by 6 bases and J by 0 bases, leaving 12 bases between them. Only a few counts were recorded for this clone. Its antigen remains unknown. The PCR employed 60 Vbeta primers together with 13 Jbeta primers. The table came from immunoSEQ multiplex PCR; TCRdb's copy has only in-frame clones and leaves some out. There are under 200,000 clones in the sample; 60% to 85% occur only once, and about 0.8% lies in the top ten. Overall study results and limits: Cytomegalovirus-associated status was assigned to fewer than 200 TCR beta chains.

The source of this sequence is a female donor in good health and CMV-seronegative. Sequenced material: PBMCs. The chain links TRBV5-1 to TRBJ2-5; TRBD2 might be the D (6 bases). CDR3 loop: CASTPRGYQETQYF. DNA of the CDR3: TGCGCCAGCACTCCTCGGGGGTACCAAGAGACCCAGTACTTC.